The 9 T cell receptor beta chains below all came from one sample that was sequenced in a study of cytomegalovirus exposure and HLA in healthy donors. The PCR contained 60 Vbeta and 13 Jbeta primers. Sequenced by immunoSEQ multiplex PCR; TCRdb stores in-frame clones only, minus some. The sample shows about 150,000 clones, 76% of them seen only once. What was sequenced was PBMCs. The receptors come from a woman between 35 and 50 years old in good health and CMV-seronegative.

This chain links TRBV27 with TRBJ2-2, with D possibly matching TRBD1 (6 bases). The ends were cut back, 2 bases at V and 7 bases at J, with 11 bases in the middle. The V gene's germline CDR1 is MNHEY and CDR2 SMNVEV (reference sequence). The CDR3 loop spans 14 amino acids. This CDR3 reads CASSLEQGGGELFF. The CDR3 DNA reads as TGTGCCAGCAGTTTAGAACAGGGTGGCGGGGAGCTGTTTTTT.

The chain is built from TRBV18 and TRBJ1-5, with D possibly TRBD1 on 6 matching bases. Per the germline V gene, CDR1 is KGHSH and CDR2 is LQKENI. Trimming removed 3 bases at V and 0 bases at J, with 12 bases between. The CDR3 is 16 amino acids. The CDR3 DNA reads TGTGCCAGCTCACCGGACAGCCCTTATAGCAATCAGCCCCAGCATTTT. Its translation: CASSPDSPYSNQPQHF.

V and J are TRBV28 and TRBJ2-7; 9 bases line up with TRBD2. The V segment lost 6 bases and the J segment 3 bases; nucleotides outside the gene matches: 6. The CDR3 has 14 amino acids. The germline V gene has CDR1 MDHEN and CDR2 SYDVKM. The CDR3 loop is CASRAGGPIYEQYF. DNA for the CDR3: TGTGCCAGCAGAGCGGGAGGACCAATCTACGAGCAGTACTTC.

The chain has TRBV11-2 and TRBJ1-3; D might be TRBD1 (5 bases). Germline assignment: CDR1 SGHAT and CDR2 FQNNGV. This CDR3 spans 14 amino acids. Deletions cut 3 bases from V and 11 bases from J, with 17 bases between. As DNA, the CDR3 is TGTGCCAGCAGCTTCCCGGGCTCCCGGGGGGCCATATATTTT. Translating gives CASSFPGSRGAIYF.

This chain links TRBV5-1 with TRBJ2-7, with TRBD2 identical over 7 bases. V lost 1 base and J lost 6; bases outside the gene matches: 7. Germline lookup yields CDR1 SGHRS and CDR2 YFSETQ. The CDR3 contains 14 residues. In DNA, the CDR3 is TGCGCCAGCAGCTTGCTGGCTAGCGGAGGCGAGCAGTACTTC. Translation gives CASSLLASGGEQYF.

CDR3: CASSPGTAWTNEKLFF. The CDR3 DNA reads as TGTGCCAGCAGCCCGGGGACAGCCTGGACTAATGAAAAACTGTTTTTT. The chain uses TRBV11-2 and TRBJ1-4; TRBD1 matches 7 bases. This CDR3 spans 16 amino acids. Trimming cost V 5 bases and J 2 bases; bases outside gene matches: 8. Germline lookup yields CDR1 SGHAT and CDR2 FQNNGV.

The V gene is TRBV19, the J gene TRBJ2-7; a weak D match, TRBD2 (5 bases). V was pared by 6 bases and J by 4 bases, with 13 bases between. CDR1 LNHDA and CDR2 SQIVND come from the germline V gene (reference sequence). There are 13 residues in the CDR3. CDR3 loop: CASSTRADYEQYF. The DNA of the CDR3 is TGTGCCAGTAGCACGAGGGCCGATTACGAGCAGTACTTC.

V gene TRBV18 combines with J gene TRBJ1-2; D is ambiguous. The CDR3 runs 14 residues. V lost 8 bases to trimming and J lost 3 bases, with 16 bases between them. Germline lookup yields CDR1 KGHSH and CDR2 LQKENI. DNA of the CDR3: TGTGCCAGCCTCTTAGGAGGGCAGGACTATGGCTACACCTTC. It specifies CASLLGGQDYGYTF.

The rearrangement links TRBV29-1 to TRBJ2-3; 7 nucleotides agree with TRBD1. Trimming cost V 1 base and J 11 bases; bases outside gene matches: 9. Germline CDR1 SQVTM, CDR2 ANQGSEA. CDR3 length equals 13 residues. DNA of the CDR3: TGCAGCGTTGAAGCCCAAACATCAGGGGGGCAGTATTTT. It encodes CSVEAQTSGGQYF.